What follows is one T cell receptor beta chain and its context. The antigen is unknown. This record comes from a study of T cell responses to AZD1222 COVID-19 vaccine. Study-level findings and limits: Of spike-specific TCRs, nearly half reportedly target regions left unmutated in variants.

Libraries were prepared by immunoSEQ multiplex PCR; TCRdb keeps only in-frame clonotypes and omits some of them. Found here are tens of thousands of clones, around nine tenths of them singletons; the top ten hold roughly 5.2%. V lost 6 bases to trimming and J lost 4 bases; unmatched junction nucleotides: 6. Germline CDR1 and CDR2: MDHEN and SYDVKM. This CDR3 spans 13 amino acids. This TCR was sampled from an adult in good health. This material consisted of peripheral blood, taken on day 0 of AZD1222 vaccination. The genes are TRBV28 and TRBJ2-7, with 7 bases fitting TRBD1. The CDR3 here is CASRGPGQYEQYF. Here the CDR3 DNA reads TGTGCCAGCAGAGGTCCGGGACAGTACGAGCAGTACTTC.